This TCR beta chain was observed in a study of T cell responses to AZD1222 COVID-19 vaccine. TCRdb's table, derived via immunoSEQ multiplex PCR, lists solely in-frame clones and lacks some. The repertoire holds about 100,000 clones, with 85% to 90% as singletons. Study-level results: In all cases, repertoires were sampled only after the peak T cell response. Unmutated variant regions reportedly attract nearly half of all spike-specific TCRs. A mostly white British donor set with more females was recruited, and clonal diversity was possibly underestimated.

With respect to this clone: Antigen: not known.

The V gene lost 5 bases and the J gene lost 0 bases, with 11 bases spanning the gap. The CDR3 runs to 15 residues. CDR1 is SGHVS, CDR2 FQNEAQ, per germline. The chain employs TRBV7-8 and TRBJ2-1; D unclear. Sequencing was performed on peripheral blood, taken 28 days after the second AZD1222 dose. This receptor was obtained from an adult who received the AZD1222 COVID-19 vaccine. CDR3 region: CASSITVSSYNEQFF. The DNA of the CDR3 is TGTGCCAGCAGCATCACAGTGAGCTCCTACAATGAGCAGTTCTTC.